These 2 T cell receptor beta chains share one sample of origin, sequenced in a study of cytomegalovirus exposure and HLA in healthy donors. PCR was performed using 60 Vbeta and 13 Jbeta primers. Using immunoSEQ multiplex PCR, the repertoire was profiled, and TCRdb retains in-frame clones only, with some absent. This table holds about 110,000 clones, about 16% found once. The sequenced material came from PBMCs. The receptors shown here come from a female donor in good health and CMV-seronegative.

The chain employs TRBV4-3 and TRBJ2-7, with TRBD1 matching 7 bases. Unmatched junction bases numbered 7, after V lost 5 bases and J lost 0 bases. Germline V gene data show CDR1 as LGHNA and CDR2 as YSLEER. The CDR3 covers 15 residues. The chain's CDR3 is CASSVDRASSYEQYF. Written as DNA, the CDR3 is TGCGCCAGCAGCGTAGACAGGGCCAGCTCCTACGAGCAGTACTTC.

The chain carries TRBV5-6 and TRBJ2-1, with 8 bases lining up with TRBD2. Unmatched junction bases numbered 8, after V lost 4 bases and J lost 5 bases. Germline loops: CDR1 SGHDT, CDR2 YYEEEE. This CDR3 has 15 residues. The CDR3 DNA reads TGTGCCAGCAGCCTGCCAGCGGGAGCCAACAATGAGCAGTTCTTC. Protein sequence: CASSLPAGANNEQFF.